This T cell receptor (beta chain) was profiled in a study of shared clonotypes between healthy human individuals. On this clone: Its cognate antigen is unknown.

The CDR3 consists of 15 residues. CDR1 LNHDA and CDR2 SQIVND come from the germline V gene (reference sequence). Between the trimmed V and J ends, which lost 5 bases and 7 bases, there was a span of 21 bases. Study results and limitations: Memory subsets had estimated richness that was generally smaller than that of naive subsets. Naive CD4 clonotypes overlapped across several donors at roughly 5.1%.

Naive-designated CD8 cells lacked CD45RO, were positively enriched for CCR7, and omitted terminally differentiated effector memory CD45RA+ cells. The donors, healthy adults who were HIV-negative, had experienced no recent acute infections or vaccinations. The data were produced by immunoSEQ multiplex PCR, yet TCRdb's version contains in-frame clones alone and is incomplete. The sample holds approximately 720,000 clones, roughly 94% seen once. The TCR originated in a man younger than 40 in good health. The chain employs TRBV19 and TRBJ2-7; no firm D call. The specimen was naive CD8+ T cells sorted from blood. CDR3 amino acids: CASSDPRIRNGEQYF. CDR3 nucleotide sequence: TGTGCCAGTAGTGACCCTCGGATCCGTAATGGGGAGCAGTACTTC.